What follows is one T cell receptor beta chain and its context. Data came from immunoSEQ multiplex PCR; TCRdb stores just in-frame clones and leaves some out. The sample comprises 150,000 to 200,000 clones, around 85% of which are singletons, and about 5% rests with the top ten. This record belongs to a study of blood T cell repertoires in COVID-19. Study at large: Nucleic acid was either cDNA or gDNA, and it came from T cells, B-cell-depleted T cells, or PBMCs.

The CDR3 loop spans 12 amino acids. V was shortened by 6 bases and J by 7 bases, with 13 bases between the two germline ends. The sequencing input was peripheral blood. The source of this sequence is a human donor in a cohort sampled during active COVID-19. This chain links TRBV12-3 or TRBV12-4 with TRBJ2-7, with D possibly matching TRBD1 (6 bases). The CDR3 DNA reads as TGTGCCAGCAGGGCGACAGGACCTGAGCAGTACTTC. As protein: CASRATGPEQYF.